This TCR beta chain originates from a study of T cells after yellow fever vaccination. Study-wide context: CD3, CD45RA, CCR7 and CD95 staining defined sorted EM, EMRA, CM and Tscm cells.

This clonotype was counted at least ten times. TCRdb re-analysed the 5' RACE reads in MiXCR, keeping a single row per CDR3 protein. The profile covers approximately 58,000 distinct CDR3 sequences, with around 5.4% appearing a single time and less than 40% taken by the ten largest. Study-wide results and caveats: Most clones from primary vaccination resurfaced after the booster (under 97% CD4, around 90% CD8).

J lost 3 bases, V lost 3 bases, and 14 bases had no gene match. CDR3 length equals 18 residues. Germline V lookup: CDR1 SGHVS, CDR2 FNYEAQ. V usage is TRBV7-6 and J usage is TRBJ2-1, with TRBD2 matching 7 bases. This clonotype was sampled from a man between 18 and 29 years old who received the YFV17D yellow fever vaccine. The sequenced sample was PBMCs, either bulk or a sorted T-cell subset (CD4+, CD8+, memory, or dextramer-sorted; not recorded which), obtained on the day of the yellow fever booster vaccination. The chain's CDR3 is CASSFGPGLVGDYNEQFF. In DNA form, the CDR3 reads TGTGCCAGCAGCTTTGGTCCCGGACTAGTAGGGGACTACAATGAGCAGTTCTTC.